These T cell receptor beta chains were read from a single sample in a study of control samples from healthy donors and cancer patients. Sequenced by immunoSEQ multiplex PCR; TCRdb stores in-frame clones only, minus some. The data hold tens of thousands of clones, with around 90% observed a single time. What was sequenced was PBMCs. The receptors were sampled from a woman between 40 and 50 years old with head and neck cancer. Each CDR3 is given with its conserved first and last residue. D genes are given only for firm matches. Clone size appears in some rows only: once, few, many, or a class for an expanded clone.

D: TRBD1; V: TRBV28; size: .; J: TRBJ1-1; length: 14; CDR3: CASRSDRGLSEAFF; DNA: TGTGCCAGCAGGTCGGACAGGGGGCTCTCTGAAGCTTTCTTT
D: TRBD1; V: TRBV6-5; size: .; J: TRBJ1-2; length: 13; CDR3: CASRGTGNYGYTF; DNA: TGTGCCAGCAGAGGGACAGGGAACTATGGCTACACCTTC
D: .; V: TRBV27; size: .; J: TRBJ1-1; length: 13; CDR3: CASSPRGNTEAFF; DNA: TGTGCCAGCAGTCCCCGGGGGAACACTGAAGCTTTCTTT
D: .; V: TRBV7-6; size: once; J: TRBJ1-2; length: 15; CDR3: CASSAGPTGNYGYTF; DNA: TGTGCCAGCAGCGCGGGGCCGACGGGAAACTATGGCTACACCTTC
D: .; V: TRBV11-3; size: .; J: TRBJ2-3; length: 15; CDR3: CASSLGHDGTDTQYF; DNA: TGTGCCAGCAGCTTAGGGCACGACGGGACAGATACGCAGTATTTT
D: .; V: TRBV5-1; size: .; J: TRBJ2-5; length: 14; CDR3: CASSLGLTIETQYF; DNA: TGCGCCAGCAGCTTGGGACTAACGATAGAGACCCAGTACTTC
D: .; V: TRBV12-3/TRBV12-4; size: .; J: TRBJ1-2; length: 11; CDR3: CASRTYYGYTF; DNA: TGTGCCAGCAGAACATACTATGGCTACACCTTC
D: .; V: TRBV7-8; size: .; J: TRBJ1-2; length: 17; CDR3: CASSLGTFPTENYGYTF; DNA: TGTGCCAGCAGCTTAGGGACCTTCCCCACAGAGAACTATGGCTACACCTTC
D: .; V: TRBV10-2; size: .; J: TRBJ1-5; length: 15; CDR3: CASSDLGGRHQPQHF; DNA: TGCGCCAGCAGTGATTTAGGGGGGCGTCATCAGCCCCAGCATTTT
D: TRBD2; V: TRBV7-8; size: few; J: TRBJ2-1; length: 18; CDR3: CASSLVGAGVPSYNEQFF; DNA: TGTGCCAGCAGCTTAGTTGGGGCGGGAGTTCCCTCCTACAATGAGCAGTTCTTC
D: .; V: TRBV11-3; size: .; J: TRBJ1-1; length: 15; CDR3: CASSLSPGANTEAFF; DNA: TGTGCCAGCAGCTTATCGCCGGGGGCGAACACTGAAGCTTTCTTT
D: .; V: TRBV27; size: .; J: TRBJ1-2; length: 13; CDR3: CAVRGSTNYGYTF; DNA: TGTGCTGTCCGGGGCAGCACTAACTATGGCTACACCTTC
D: TRBD1; V: TRBV27; size: .; J: TRBJ1-1; length: 15; CDR3: CASSARTGGSTEAFF; DNA: TGTGCCAGCAGTGCGCGGACAGGGGGGAGCACTGAAGCTTTCTTT
D: .; V: TRBV5-5; size: .; J: TRBJ1-1; length: 14; CDR3: CASSQASRVTEAFF; DNA: TGTGCCAGCAGCCAGGCTTCTAGGGTGACTGAAGCTTTCTTT
D: .; V: TRBV3-1/TRBV3-2; size: .; J: TRBJ2-1; length: 12; CDR3: CASSQAGGEQFF; DNA: TGTGCCAGCAGCCAGGCAGGAGGGGAGCAGTTCTTC
D: .; V: TRBV4-1; size: once; J: TRBJ2-7; length: 14; CDR3: CASSQDGTSYEQYF; DNA: TGCGCCAGCAGCCAAGATGGAACCTCCTACGAGCAGTACTTC
D: TRBD2; V: TRBV18; size: .; J: TRBJ2-3; length: 15; CDR3: CASSRLAQSTDTQYF; DNA: TGTGCCAGCTCGCGACTAGCGCAGAGCACAGATACGCAGTATTTT
D: .; V: TRBV5-1; size: .; J: TRBJ2-5; length: 15; CDR3: CASSSPGAFQETQYF; DNA: TGCGCCAGCAGCTCCCCGGGGGCGTTCCAAGAGACCCAGTACTTC
D: TRBD2; V: TRBV28; size: .; J: TRBJ2-3; length: 17; CDR3: CASSFIPSGEATDTQYF; DNA: TGTGCCAGCAGTTTCATCCCTAGCGGGGAGGCCACAGATACGCAGTATTTT
D: .; V: TRBV7-3; size: .; J: TRBJ2-3; length: 11; CDR3: CASRSIRTQYF; DNA: TGTGCCAGCAGGTCAATCCGGACGCAGTATTTT
D: .; V: TRBV10-3; size: once; J: TRBJ1-3; length: 18; CDR3: CAIKGGKAGTSSGNTIYF; DNA: TGTGCCATCAAAGGTGGCAAGGCAGGGACGAGCTCTGGAAACACCATATATTTT
D: .; V: TRBV5-5; size: .; J: TRBJ2-1; length: 17; CDR3: CASSLGTWGSSYNEQFF; DNA: TGTGCCAGCAGCTTGGGTACATGGGGTAGCTCCTACAATGAGCAGTTCTTC
D: .; V: TRBV19; size: .; J: TRBJ2-7; length: 16; CDR3: CASSTGAVAPFREQYF; DNA: TGTGCCAGTAGTACCGGGGCTGTTGCCCCCTTTCGGGAGCAGTACTTC
D: .; V: TRBV11-2; size: .; J: TRBJ1-1; length: 13; CDR3: CASSHPVRPEGFF; DNA: TGTGCCAGCAGCCATCCTGTACGGCCCGAGGGTTTCTTT
D: TRBD1; V: TRBV7-9; size: .; J: TRBJ1-5; length: 14; CDR3: CASSQTGINQPQHF; DNA: TGTGCCAGCAGCCAGACAGGGATCAATCAGCCCCAGCATTTT
D: .; V: TRBV5-4; size: .; J: TRBJ2-1; length: 15; CDR3: CASSPTTEAYNEQFF; DNA: TGTGCCAGCAGCCCCACTACGGAGGCCTACAATGAGCAGTTCTTC
D: .; V: TRBV21-1; size: .; J: TRBJ1-3; length: 17; CDR3: CASSKVGAGNSGNTIYF; DNA: .
D: .; V: TRBV11-3; size: .; J: TRBJ1-3; length: 16; CDR3: CASSLEKGISGNTIYF; DNA: TGTGCCAGCAGCTTAGAGAAGGGGATCTCTGGAAACACCATATATTTT
D: TRBD2; V: TRBV7-3; size: .; J: TRBJ2-1; length: 17; CDR3: CASSLSRGGNSYNEQFF; DNA: TGTGCCAGCAGCCTGTCCCGGGGGGGGAACTCCTACAATGAGCAGTTCTTC
D: .; V: TRBV6-5; size: .; J: TRBJ2-2; length: 14; CDR3: CALAPRPNTGELFF; DNA: TGTGCCCTCGCCCCCAGACCGAACACCGGGGAGCTGTTTTTT
D: .; V: TRBV5-4; size: .; J: TRBJ2-3; length: 15; CDR3: CASRPELLLTDTQYF; DNA: TGTGCCAGCAGGCCGGAGTTGTTACTCACAGATACGCAGTATTTT
D: TRBD1; V: TRBV6-4; size: .; J: TRBJ1-6; length: 15; CDR3: CASRGTVAGDSPLHF; DNA: TGTGCCAGCAGGGGGACAGTAGCCGGGGATTCACCCCTCCACTTT
D: .; V: TRBV7-9; size: .; J: TRBJ1-1; length: 12; CDR3: CAIGQTNTEAFF; DNA: TGTGCCATAGGACAGACGAACACTGAAGCTTTCTTT
D: .; V: TRBV13; size: .; J: TRBJ1-1; length: 11; CDR3: CASSPRTEAFF; DNA: TGTGCCAGCAGCCCAAGAACTGAAGCTTTCTTT
D: .; V: TRBV6-1; size: .; J: TRBJ2-2; length: 15; CDR3: CASSEWTEITGELFF; DNA: TGTGCCAGCAGTGAATGGACCGAAATCACCGGGGAGCTGTTTTTT
D: .; V: TRBV5-8; size: .; J: TRBJ2-7; length: 14; CDR3: CASSRTGYSYEQYF; DNA: TGTGCCAGCAGCCGGACCGGGTACTCCTACGAGCAGTACTTC
D: .; V: TRBV10-1; size: .; J: TRBJ2-7; length: 14; CDR3: CATLQLRDSYEQYF; DNA: TGCGCCACTCTTCAACTAAGGGATTCCTACGAGCAGTACTTC
D: .; V: TRBV23-1; size: .; J: TRBJ1-3; length: 19; CDR3: CASSQSDIPGNNFRNTIYF; DNA: TGCGCCAGCAGTCAATCAGATATTCCGGGCAATAATTTTCGAAACACCATATATTTT
D: TRBD2; V: TRBV15; size: once; J: TRBJ2-5; length: 14; CDR3: CATRRGLAGETQYF; DNA: TGTGCCACCAGGCGCGGACTAGCGGGAGAGACCCAGTACTTC